This entry lists 20 T cell receptor beta chains sequenced from one sample in a study of CD8 T cells in Susac syndrome. RNA totalling about 0.5 to 1 ug underwent reverse transcription with random hexamers. TCRdb re-called the immunoSEQ multiplex PCR reads through MiXCR, storing one row per CDR3 protein. The sample carries roughly 150,000 distinct CDR3 sequences, approximately 95% recorded once. The specimen was CD8+ T cells from PBMCs. The source is a human donor with Susac syndrome.

The rearrangement uses TRBV7-9 and TRBJ2-7; TRBD1 is a possible D gene (6 bases). CDR3 length: 14 residues. Trimming took 1 base from V and 6 from J, leaving 13 bases between them. Germline lookup yields CDR1 SEHNR and CDR2 FQNEAQ (reference sequence). This CDR3 reads CASSLGTALGEQYF. The CDR3 DNA follows: TGTGCCAGCAGCTTAGGGACAGCGCTGGGCGAGCAGTACTTC.

The J gene is TRBJ2-4, the V gene TRBV4-1, with a possible D match to TRBD1 (6 bases). V was trimmed by 4 bases and J by 7 bases, leaving 20 bases between them. Per the germline V gene, CDR1 is MGHRA and CDR2 is YSYEKL. This CDR3 spans 16 amino acids. The CDR3 sequence: CASSRTTGTGANIQYF. CDR3 sequence (DNA): TGCGCCAGCAGCCGAACCACAGGGACCGGGGCGAACATTCAGTACTTC.

The V and J genes are TRBV6-2 or TRBV6-3 and TRBJ2-5, with 13 positions matching TRBD2. The CDR3 totals 16 residues. V lost 6 bases to trimming and J lost 5 bases; unmatched junction nucleotides: 9. The germline V gene has CDR1 MNHEY and CDR2 SVGEGT. The CDR3 sequence is CASSHQLAGGPETQYF. CDR3 nucleotide sequence: TGTGCCAGCAGCCATCAACTAGCGGGAGGGCCGGAGACCCAGTACTTC.

The V and J genes are TRBV3-1 and TRBJ2-7, with 7 positions matching TRBD2. CDR3 length equals 16 residues. Per the germline V gene, CDR1 is LGHDT and CDR2 is YNNKEL (reference sequence). The V gene end was trimmed by 0 bases and the J gene end by 0 bases; junction bases not matched to a gene: 5. CDR3 sequence (DNA): TGTGCCAGCAGCCAAGAAGGTTGGGACTACTCCTACGAGCAGTACTTC. Translation: CASSQEGWDYSYEQYF.

This clonotype was observed a single time. This rearrangement joins TRBV6-5 to TRBJ2-5, with D maybe TRBD2 (6 bases). The CDR3 runs 15 residues. Trimming removed 7 bases at V and 2 bases at J, with 17 bases between. The germline gives CDR1 MNHEY, CDR2 SVGAGI. The chain's CDR3 is CASTEGYTQQETQYF. The DNA of the CDR3 is TGTGCCAGCACGGAGGGGTACACACAACAAGAGACCCAGTACTTC.

The CDR3 loop reads CASSPASCEQYF. The CDR3 nucleotides read TGTGCCAGCAGCCCAGCAAGTTGCGAGCAGTACTTC. The chain carries TRBV7-8 and TRBJ2-7; D ambiguous. CDR1 and CDR2 (germline): SGHVS, FQNEAQ. The CDR3 totals 12 residues. V was clipped by 5 bases and J by 6 bases, with 11 bases between them.

This clonotype was recorded a few times. V is TRBV4-1 and J is TRBJ2-1, with D possibly being TRBD2 (5 bases). The CDR3 runs 11 residues. With 5 bases removed from V and 8 bases from J, the gap between germline ends came to 7 bases. Germline-derived CDR1 and CDR2 are MGHRA and YSYEKL. The CDR3 coding sequence is TGCGCCAGCAGCTACGGGGATGAGCAGTTCTTC. Its protein is CASSYGDEQFF.

This chain connects TRBV11-2 to TRBJ2-1; 9 bases match TRBD2. The CDR3 has 15 residues. The junction had 9 bases not matched to a gene; V was cut back by 6 bases and J by 6 bases. CDR1 is SGHAT, CDR2 FQNNGV, per germline. CDR3 sequence: CASSPRREGRNEQFF. CDR3 DNA sequence: TGTGCCAGCAGTCCCCGGCGGGAGGGGCGCAATGAGCAGTTCTTC.

About this clonotype: A read error may produce the germline difference seen at one junction end. The genes are TRBV2 and TRBJ2-5; D not resolved. Germline assignment: CDR1 SNHLY and CDR2 FYNNEI. This CDR3 spans 13 amino acids. CDR3 DNA: TGTGCCAGCAGGGGCCAGAACCAAGAGGCCCAGTACTTC. Encoded protein: CASRGQNQEAQYF.

The chain links TRBV12-3 or TRBV12-4 to TRBJ2-1; 10 positions match TRBD1. Germline trimming cut 6 bases from V and 7 bases from J; bases unmatched to any gene: 6. This CDR3 is 14 amino acids long. The CDR3 reads CASRLEDRGNEQFF. The CDR3 nucleotides are TGTGCCAGCAGGCTAGAGGACAGGGGGAATGAGCAGTTCTTC.

This clonotype has only a few counts. V and J are TRBV12-3 or TRBV12-4 and TRBJ2-1, with D possibly being TRBD1 or TRBD2 (5 bases each). V dropped 2 bases and J dropped 1 base, with 9 bases sitting between them. The CDR3 is 15 amino acids. The CDR3 DNA is TGTGCCAGCAGTTTACTTGGGGGATCCTACAATGAGCAGTTCTTC. Its protein product is CASSLLGGSYNEQFF.

The rearrangement links TRBV4-1 to TRBJ2-2; no reliable D call. The germline gives CDR1 MGHRA, CDR2 YSYEKL. V was shortened by 3 bases and J by 0 bases, with 14 bases between the two germline ends. The CDR3 covers 17 residues. CDR3 coding DNA: TGCGCCAGCAGCCAGGTACTCAGGAGTTCGAACACCGGGGAGCTGTTTTTT. Encoded protein: CASSQVLRSSNTGELFF.

The chain has TRBV12-3 or TRBV12-4 and TRBJ2-5; a possible D gene is TRBD1 (5 bases). The CDR3 is made up of 15 amino acids. The V and J ends lost 3 bases and 3 bases respectively, with 14 bases between them. The CDR3, as DNA: TGTGCCAGCAGTTTTCTGGACACGGCAAAAGAGACCCAGTACTTC. Translating it yields CASSFLDTAKETQYF.

V usage is TRBV27 and J usage is TRBJ2-7, with D possibly matching TRBD2 (5 bases). Germline CDR1 MNHEY, CDR2 SMNVEV (reference sequence). The CDR3 is 11 residues long. The V end was cut by 6 bases, the J end by 6 bases, with 9 bases between. CDR3 DNA sequence: TGTGCCAGCAGATGGGCGGGCGAGCAGTACTTC. This translates into CASRWAGEQYF.

This rearrangement joins TRBV30 to TRBJ2-1; D remains ambiguous. The CDR3 has 11 residues. In germline, CDR1 is GTSNPN, CDR2 SVGIG (reference sequence). V gave up 5 bases and J gave up 6 bases, with 8 bases separating them. CDR3 amino acids: CAWSRSNEQFF. CDR3 coding DNA: TGTGCCTGGTCCCGGTCCAATGAGCAGTTCTTC.

Only a few counts were recorded for this clonotype. The V call is TRBV4-1, the J call TRBJ2-7; D tentatively reads TRBD1 or TRBD2 (6 bases each). V was clipped by 2 bases and J by 4 bases, with 9 bases between them. The germline V gene has CDR1 MGHRA and CDR2 YSYEKL. The CDR3 spans 13 residues. In DNA, the CDR3 is TGCGCCAGCAGCCAACAGGGGAGGTACGAGCAGTACTTC. It specifies CASSQQGRYEQYF.

The chain links TRBV19 to TRBJ2-7; D might be TRBD2 (5 bases). The germline V gene has CDR1 LNHDA and CDR2 SQIVND (reference sequence). The germline V and J ends were trimmed by 7 bases and 3 bases, with 19 bases remaining between them. The length of the CDR3 is 15 residues. The CDR3 nucleotides are TGTGCCAGTACACCCTCCGGCGGGTCGTTCTACGAGCAGTACTTC. Protein product: CASTPSGGSFYEQYF.

This rearrangement joins TRBV5-1 to TRBJ2-3; 7 bases align to TRBD2. With 0 bases clipped from V and 0 bases from J, the junction kept 4 bases outside the gene matches. Germline CDR1 is SGHRS and CDR2 is YFSETQ. The CDR3 runs to 16 residues. The chain's CDR3 is CASSLGGSGSTDTQYF. CDR3 DNA sequence: TGCGCCAGCAGCTTGGGGGGTAGCGGGAGCACAGATACGCAGTATTTT.

The rearrangement uses TRBV30 and TRBJ1-3; no reliable D call. Trimming removed 1 base at V and 4 bases at J, with 2 bases between. Germline loops: CDR1 GTSNPN, CDR2 SVGIG (reference sequence). The CDR3 runs 11 residues. CDR3 protein: CAWSEGNTIYF. The CDR3 DNA reads as TGTGCCTGGAGTGAAGGAAACACCATATATTTT.

The V call is TRBV20-1, the J call TRBJ2-3; 10 bases map to TRBD2. Germline CDR1 and CDR2: DFQATT and SNEGSKA (reference sequence). The ends lost 4 bases at V and 6 bases at J; junction bases unmatched: 19. This CDR3 comprises 18 residues. In DNA form, the CDR3 reads TGCAGTGCTACCCCGGGAGCCGGACTAGCGGTAAACTTGGATACGCAGTATTTT. Translating it yields CSATPGAGLAVNLDTQYF.